The next 16 T cell receptor beta chains were all read from a single sample in a study of blood T cell repertoires in COVID-19. Measured with immunoSEQ multiplex PCR; TCRdb has only the in-frame clones, and not every one. The sample lists about 240,000 clones, 80% to 90% occurring once. Sequenced material: PBMCs or T cells enriched from blood (not recorded which). The origin of the receptors is a woman younger than 45 with acute COVID-19.

The V gene is TRBV12-3 or TRBV12-4, the J gene TRBJ1-5, with D perhaps matching TRBD1 (6 bases). Between the trimmed V and J ends, which lost 6 bases and 6 bases, there was a span of 12 bases. This CDR3 spans 13 amino acids. As DNA, the CDR3 is TGTGCCAGCAGGTACAGGGCCTTTCAGCCCCAGCATTTT. As protein: CASRYRAFQPQHF.

This chain links TRBV11-2 with TRBJ2-3; D remains ambiguous. V shed 0 bases and J shed 5 bases, with 15 bases lying between them. CDR1 and CDR2 from the germline V gene are SGHAT and FQNNGV. This CDR3 contains 16 residues. The CDR3 bases are TGTGCCAGCAGCTTAGACGGGTACTGGTGGGTAGATACGCAGTATTTT. Residues: CASSLDGYWWVDTQYF.

The chain couples TRBV12-3 or TRBV12-4 to TRBJ1-2; D gene uncertain. Trimming took 10 bases from V and 6 from J, leaving 12 bases between them. This CDR3 comprises 11 residues. CDR3 region: CAISHGDGYTF. As DNA, the CDR3 is TGTGCCATATCCCACGGGGATGGCTACACCTTC.

The chain uses TRBV24-1 and TRBJ2-1; 15 bases are shared with TRBD2. This CDR3 spans 18 amino acids. V shed 4 bases and J 0 bases; nucleotides not matched to a gene: 3. Germline V CDR1 and CDR2: KGHDR, SFDVKD. The CDR3 spells CATSDGLAGGSSYNEQFF. The CDR3 DNA is TGTGCCACCAGTGACGGACTAGCGGGGGGGAGCTCCTACAATGAGCAGTTCTTC.

With regard to this clone: Mismatch with germline at one junction end may stem from a read error. The chain employs TRBV7-7 and TRBJ2-1; 9 bases agree with TRBD2. From germline, CDR1 is SSHAT and CDR2 FNYEAQ (reference sequence). The CDR3 is made up of 15 amino acids. The chain's CDR3 is CASSLGAGGFNEQFF. The DNA of the CDR3 is TGTGCTAGCAGCTTAGGAGCGGGGGGATTTAATGAGCAGTTCTTC.

This clone appeared a single time. Written as DNA, the CDR3 is TGTGCCAGCTCAGCCACCATAACCAGGGAGGGACCTACTAACTATGGCTACACCTTC. It encodes CASSATITREGPTNYGYTF. The rearrangement links TRBV18 to TRBJ1-2; tentatively, D is TRBD1 (5 bases). Trimming left V 5 bases short and J 0 bases short, with 25 bases between. The germline CDR1 and CDR2 sequences are KGHSH and LQKENI. The CDR3 has 19 amino acids.

The CDR3 protein is CASSLGAPNSPLHF. In nucleotides, the CDR3 is TGTGCCAGCAGCCTGGGAGCCCCGAATTCACCCCTCCACTTT. The chain is built from TRBV6-5 and TRBJ1-6; D unresolved. Between the trimmed V and J ends, which lost 6 bases and 7 bases, there was a span of 13 bases. CDR1 is MNHEY and CDR2 is SVGAGI in the germline V gene. This CDR3 is 14 amino acids long.

The V call is TRBV18, the J call TRBJ1-1; D unresolved. The CDR3 extends over 14 amino acids. Germline values: CDR1 KGHSH, CDR2 LQKENI. V was cut by 4 bases and J by 5 bases, with 14 bases left in between. The CDR3 region is CASSLSAPGTEAFF. The CDR3 DNA reads as TGTGCCAGCTCACTTAGCGCCCCGGGGACTGAAGCTTTCTTT. The full variable domain, with the rest looked up from reference TRBV18 and TRBJ1-1, is NAGVMQNPRHLVRRRGQEARLRCSPMKGHSHVYWYRQLPEEGLKFMVYLQKENIIDESGMPKERFSAEFPKEGPSILRIQQVVRGDSAAYFCASSLSAPGTEAFFGQGTRLTVV.

The V call is TRBV5-8, the J call TRBJ1-4; unclear D gene. CDR1 and CDR2 (germline): SGHTS, YDEGEE. The ends were cut back, 0 bases at V and 3 bases at J, with 12 bases in the middle. The CDR3 sequence is 16 residues long. DNA of the CDR3: TGTGCCAGCAGCTTGGCGGTATGGAGGTCTAATGAAAAACTGTTTTTT. It codes for CASSLAVWRSNEKLFF.

The V gene is TRBV18, the J gene TRBJ2-1; D perhaps matches TRBD1 (5 bases). Germline CDR1 is KGHSH and CDR2 is LQKENI. V was shortened by 2 bases and J by 8 bases, with 16 bases between the two germline ends. The CDR3 sequence is 15 residues long. CDR3 nucleotides: TGTGCCAGCTCACCAGCGACAGCGTTCTCGGATGAGCAGTTCTTC. This gives the protein CASSPATAFSDEQFF.

The rearrangement joins TRBV6-1 to TRBJ1-6; TRBD1 agrees at 9 bases. Trimming took 2 bases from V and 9 from J; bases not matched to a gene: 2. The length of the CDR3 is 14 residues. Germline V gene sequence: CDR1 MNHNS, CDR2 SASEGT. The CDR3 here is CASSEWDRASPLHF. DNA for the CDR3: TGTGCCAGCAGTGAATGGGACAGGGCTTCACCCCTCCACTTT.

The V gene is TRBV19, the J gene TRBJ1-2; D is uncertain. Germline-derived CDR1 and CDR2 are LNHDA and SQIVND (reference sequence). This CDR3 comprises 15 residues. With 0 bases removed from V and 2 bases from J, the gap between germline ends came to 10 bases. CDR3 residues: CASSIDNSLNYGYTF. The CDR3, as DNA: TGTGCCAGTAGTATAGATAACAGCTTGAACTATGGCTACACCTTC.

The V and J genes are TRBV7-6 and TRBJ2-7; 12 nucleotides match TRBD2. The CDR3 length is 17 residues. The V gene end was trimmed by 5 bases and the J gene end by 2 bases; junction bases not matched to a gene: 10. Germline values: CDR1 SGHVS, CDR2 FNYEAQ. The DNA for the CDR3 is TGTGCCAGCAGCAACCTCCCCGGACTAGCGGGAACCTACGAGCAGTACTTC. Translated, it gives CASSNLPGLAGTYEQYF.

The gene calls are TRBV11-2 and TRBJ2-3, with 11 bases that match TRBD2. CDR1 and CDR2 from the germline V gene are SGHAT and FQNNGV. This CDR3 has 15 residues. J was trimmed by 6 bases and V by 3 bases; bases with no gene match: 5. CDR3 residues: CASSFSGGAVDTQYF. CDR3 DNA sequence: TGTGCCAGCAGCTTTAGCGGGGGGGCGGTTGATACGCAGTATTTT.

The V and J genes are TRBV19 and TRBJ1-1, with 8 bases fitting TRBD1. The CDR3 loop spans 14 amino acids. J gave up 5 bases and V 5 bases, and 7 bases lay outside the gene matches. The germline V gene has CDR1 LNHDA and CDR2 SQIVND (reference sequence). CDR3 residues: CASSPTRTGTEAFF. For the CDR3, the DNA is TGTGCCAGTAGTCCCACCCGGACAGGGACTGAAGCTTTCTTT.

The rearrangement uses TRBV13 and TRBJ1-3; D is unclear. Germline CDR1 PRHDT, CDR2 FYEKMQ (reference sequence). The CDR3 spans 15 residues. With 4 bases removed from V and 0 bases from J, the gap between germline ends came to 10 bases. The CDR3 region is CASSSSEASGNTIYF. In DNA form, the CDR3 reads TGTGCCAGCAGCTCCTCGGAGGCCTCTGGAAACACCATATATTTT.